These T cell receptor beta chains were read from a single sample in a study of blood T cell repertoires in COVID-19. The table came from immunoSEQ multiplex PCR; TCRdb's copy has only in-frame clones and leaves some out. The sample contains about 140,000 clones, roughly three quarters of which appear only once. Sequenced: peripheral blood. These receptors were obtained from a man aged 50 or older with active or convalescent COVID-19. Each CDR3 is given with its conserved first and last residue. Fields, in order: D gene, J gene, V gene, clone size, CDR3 DNA, CDR3 protein. The D gene is left open where the match is weak. Rows give clone size only sometimes, using once, few, many, or a class for an expanded clone.

D: NA; J: TRBJ1-1; V: TRBV9; size: NA; DNA: TGTGCCAGCAGCCCTCGCCGGGGGAACACTGAAGCTTTCTTT; CDR3: CASSPRRGNTEAFF
D: NA; J: TRBJ1-2; V: TRBV12-1; size: NA; DNA: TGTGCCAGCAGCCATTTGCAACAGGCTAACTATGGCTACACCTTC; CDR3: CASSHLQQANYGYTF
D: NA; J: TRBJ2-2; V: TRBV7-9; size: once; DNA: TGTGCCAGCAGCTTAGCGGGGGGATCCGGGGAGCTGTTTTTT; CDR3: CASSLAGGSGELFF
D: NA; J: TRBJ1-2; V: TRBV30; size: NA; DNA: TGTGCCTCCCCCGTTCCCAACTTTAACTATGGCTACACCTTC; CDR3: CASPVPNFNYGYTF
D: TRBD1; J: TRBJ1-1; V: TRBV24-1; size: NA; DNA: TGTGCCACCAGTGATTCTCGGACAGGCCGGGGCGGTGAAGCTTTCTTT; CDR3: CATSDSRTGRGGEAFF
D: NA; J: TRBJ1-1; V: TRBV19; size: NA; DNA: TGTGCCAGTAGTACCTACAGCCTTTCGAACACTGAAGCTTTCTTT; CDR3: CASSTYSLSNTEAFF
D: TRBD1; J: TRBJ1-1; V: TRBV2; size: NA; DNA: TGTGCCAGCAGTGAATTGGGACAGCGTGAAGCTTTCTTT; CDR3: CASSELGQREAFF
D: NA; J: TRBJ1-1; V: TRBV6-6; size: NA; DNA: TGTGCCAGCAGTTACCCACAGGGACGGAACACTGAAGCTTTCTTT; CDR3: CASSYPQGRNTEAFF
D: NA; J: TRBJ1-6; V: TRBV7-3; size: NA; DNA: TGTGCCAGCAGCTTCAGGGGAAAGGATTCACCCCTCCACTTT; CDR3: CASSFRGKDSPLHF
D: TRBD2; J: TRBJ2-5; V: TRBV7-9; size: NA; DNA: TGTGCCAGCAGACGTACCCCGGGGGGTGGAGAGACCCAGTACTTC; CDR3: CASRRTPGGGETQYF
D: NA; J: TRBJ1-5; V: TRBV30; size: few; DNA: TGTGCCTGGAGTGTAGGCAGGCGTAGCAATCAGCCCCAGCATTTT; CDR3: CAWSVGRRSNQPQHF
D: NA; J: TRBJ2-3; V: TRBV3-1/TRBV3-2; size: NA; DNA: TGTGCCAGCAGCCAGGCCGGGAGCCGAACAGATACGCAGTATTTT; CDR3: CASSQAGSRTDTQYF
D: TRBD2; J: TRBJ2-3; V: TRBV18; size: few; DNA: TGTGCCAGCTCACCACCCGTCGGGGGACTAGGACCTAATACGCAGTATTTT; CDR3: CASSPPVGGLGPNTQYF
D: NA; J: TRBJ1-3; V: TRBV18; size: NA; DNA: TGTGCCAGCCACACGGGGTTAGGTGGAAACACCATATATTTT; CDR3: CASHTGLGGNTIYF
D: TRBD1; J: TRBJ2-5; V: TRBV7-8; size: NA; DNA: TGTGCCAGCAGCAGAAGTCGGGACAGCAAAGAGACCCAGTACTTC; CDR3: CASSRSRDSKETQYF
D: NA; J: TRBJ2-7; V: TRBV11-2; size: few; DNA: TGTGCCAGCACCCTAGGAGGCGAGCAGTACTTC; CDR3: CASTLGGEQYF
D: NA; J: TRBJ2-7; V: TRBV28; size: NA; DNA: TGTGCCAGCAGTTTGGAGGGGTTCGAGCAGTACTTC; CDR3: CASSLEGFEQYF
D: TRBD2; J: TRBJ2-7; V: TRBV3-1/TRBV3-2; size: NA; DNA: TGTGCCAGCAGCCAAGTATGGGCTAGCGGGAGTATGGGTGAGCAGTACTTC; CDR3: CASSQVWASGSMGEQYF
D: TRBD2; J: TRBJ2-7; V: TRBV28; size: NA; DNA: TGTGCCAGCAGCAGGACTAGCGGGAGCTCCTACGAGCAGTACTTC; CDR3: CASSRTSGSSYEQYF
D: TRBD1; J: TRBJ2-4; V: TRBV28; size: NA; DNA: TGTGCCAGCACCCAACAGGGGGCAGCCAAAAACATTCAGTACTTC; CDR3: CASTQQGAAKNIQYF
D: NA; J: TRBJ2-1; V: TRBV11-3; size: NA; DNA: TGTGCCAGCAGCGTTATCTCCAATGAGCAGTTCTTC; CDR3: CASSVISNEQFF
D: NA; J: TRBJ1-2; V: TRBV9; size: NA; DNA: TGTGCCAGCAGCTCCACGGGATTCGGCTACACCTTC; CDR3: CASSSTGFGYTF
D: NA; J: TRBJ2-1; V: TRBV7-6; size: NA; DNA: TGTGCCAGCAGCCCCGTCGATGGAAGGGGGTACAATGAGCAGTTCTTC; CDR3: CASSPVDGRGYNEQFF
D: TRBD1; J: TRBJ1-5; V: TRBV9; size: NA; DNA: TGTGCCAGCAGCGTGACGGGACAGGGGACTCAGCCCCAGCATTTT; CDR3: CASSVTGQGTQPQHF
D: TRBD2; J: TRBJ2-7; V: TRBV9; size: NA; DNA: TGTGCCAGCAGCGCCACCGGCGGGAGGAATAGCGAGCAGTACTTC; CDR3: CASSATGGRNSEQYF